Following are 5 T cell receptor beta chains from one sample sequenced in a study of T cell repertoires in cytomegalovirus infection. In TCRdb, the reads were re-called with MiXCR into one record per CDR3 protein. The sample holds 300,000 or so distinct CDR3 sequences, 25% seen once. What these receptors recognize is not known. This material consisted of cultured PBMCs, taken from culture after CMV antigen stimulation. These receptors came from a human donor in good health (CMV status not recorded). Some clones in this sample may be carry-over from other donors' samples.

This clonotype appeared a few times. The chain links TRBV27 to TRBJ1-2; TRBD1 matches 9 bases. Trimming removed 8 bases from V and 8 bases from J; junction bases left unmatched: 9. From germline, CDR1 is MNHEY and CDR2 SMNVEV (reference sequence). The CDR3 totals 13 residues. CDR3: CASAGGQGRGYTF. The CDR3 nucleotides read TGTGCCAGCGCGGGGGGACAGGGAAGAGGCTACACCTTC.

This chain connects TRBV30 to TRBJ2-7; the match to TRBD2 covers 7 bases. The CDR3 contains 13 residues. Germline CDR1 and CDR2: GTSNPN and SVGIG (reference sequence). Trimming removed 0 bases from V and 4 bases from J; junction bases left unmatched: 3. The CDR3 sequence: CAWSVLGGYEQYF. The CDR3 nucleotides are TGTGCCTGGAGTGTACTGGGGGGGTACGAGCAGTACTTC.

This clonotype was recorded many times. The rearrangement joins TRBV7-2 to TRBJ2-3; 9 positions match TRBD2. CDR3 length: 14 residues. Unmatched junction bases numbered 1, after V lost 0 bases and J lost 6 bases. Looked up from germline, CDR1 is SGHTA and CDR2 is FQGNSA. The CDR3 DNA reads as TGTGCCAGCAGCTTAGCGCGGGGGGGGGATACGCAGTATTTT. This codes for CASSLARGGDTQYF.

This clonotype was counted ten times or more. This chain connects TRBV6-1 to TRBJ2-1; 7 bases agree with TRBD1. This CDR3 region has 14 residues. V shed 6 bases and J 8 bases; nucleotides not matched to a gene: 10. Germline CDR1 MNHNS, CDR2 SASEGT. The DNA of the CDR3 is TGTGCCAGCAGCCAGACAGGGATCGTGGATGAGCAGTTCTTC. Translating it yields CASSQTGIVDEQFF.

The chain combines TRBV11-3 with TRBJ2-1; no clear D gene. CDR1 is SGHNT and CDR2 is YENEEA in the germline V gene. The CDR3 extends over 12 amino acids. Trimming removed 4 bases from V and 10 bases from J, with 11 bases in between. The CDR3 DNA reads as TGTGCCAGCAGCTCTCCCACGTACGAGCAGTTCTTC. It yields the protein CASSSPTYEQFF.